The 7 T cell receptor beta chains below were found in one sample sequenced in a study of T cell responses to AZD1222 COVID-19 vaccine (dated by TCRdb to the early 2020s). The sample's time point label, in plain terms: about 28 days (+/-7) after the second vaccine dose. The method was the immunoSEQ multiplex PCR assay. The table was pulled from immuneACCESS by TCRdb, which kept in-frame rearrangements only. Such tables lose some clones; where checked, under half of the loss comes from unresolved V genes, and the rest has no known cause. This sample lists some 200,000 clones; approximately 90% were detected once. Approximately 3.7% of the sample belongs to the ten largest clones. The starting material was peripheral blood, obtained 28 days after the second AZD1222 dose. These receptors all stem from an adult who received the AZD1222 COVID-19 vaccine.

This CDR3 reads CASSFGDPNYGYTF. In DNA form, the CDR3 reads TGCGCCAGCAGCTTCGGGGACCCTAACTATGGCTACACCTTC. This chain joins TRBV5-1 and TRBJ1-2, with D possibly matching TRBD1 (5 bases). V gave up 2 bases and J gave up 0 bases, with 8 bases separating them. The CDR3 is made up of 14 amino acids. The germline gives CDR1 SGHRS, CDR2 YFSETQ.

This CDR3 is CATYVDSQPQHF. The CDR3 region has the DNA TGTGCCACCTACGTCGACAGTCAGCCCCAGCATTTT. The chain joins TRBV6-6 to TRBJ1-5; D is perhaps TRBD1 (5 bases). This CDR3 has 12 residues. With 10 bases removed from V and 6 bases from J, the gap between germline ends came to 13 bases. The germline V gene encodes CDR1 MNHNY and CDR2 SVGAGI (reference sequence).

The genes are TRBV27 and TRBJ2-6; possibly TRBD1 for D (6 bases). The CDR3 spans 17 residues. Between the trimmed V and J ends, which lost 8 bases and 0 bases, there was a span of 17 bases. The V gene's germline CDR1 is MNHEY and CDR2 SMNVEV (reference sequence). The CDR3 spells CASGKTGPSSGANVLTF. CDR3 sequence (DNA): TGTGCCAGCGGGAAGACAGGTCCAAGCTCTGGGGCCAACGTCCTGACTTTC. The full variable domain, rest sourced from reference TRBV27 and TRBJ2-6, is EAQVTQNPRYLITVTGKKLTVTCSQNMNHEYMSWYRQDPGLGLRQIYYSMNVEVTDKGDVPEGYKVSRKEKRNFPLILESPSPNQTSLYFCASGKTGPSSGANVLTFGAGSRLTVL.

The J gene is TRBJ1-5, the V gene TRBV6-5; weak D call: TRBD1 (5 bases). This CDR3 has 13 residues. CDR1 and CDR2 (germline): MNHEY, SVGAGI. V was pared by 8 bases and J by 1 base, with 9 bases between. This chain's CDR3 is CASGRESNQPQHF. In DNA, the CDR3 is TGTGCCAGCGGCAGGGAGAGCAATCAGCCCCAGCATTTT.

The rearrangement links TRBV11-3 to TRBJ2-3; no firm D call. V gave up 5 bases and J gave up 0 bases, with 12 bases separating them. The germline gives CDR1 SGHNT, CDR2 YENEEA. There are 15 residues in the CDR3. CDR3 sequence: CASSPSTTSTDTQYF. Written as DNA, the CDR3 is TGTGCCAGCAGCCCGTCGACGACTAGCACAGATACGCAGTATTTT.

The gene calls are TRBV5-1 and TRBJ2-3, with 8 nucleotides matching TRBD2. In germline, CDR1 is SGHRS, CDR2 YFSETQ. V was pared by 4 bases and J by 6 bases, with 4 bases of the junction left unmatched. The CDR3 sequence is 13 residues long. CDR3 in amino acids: CASSPAGGDTQYF. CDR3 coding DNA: TGCGCCAGCAGCCCCGCGGGGGGTGATACGCAGTATTTT.

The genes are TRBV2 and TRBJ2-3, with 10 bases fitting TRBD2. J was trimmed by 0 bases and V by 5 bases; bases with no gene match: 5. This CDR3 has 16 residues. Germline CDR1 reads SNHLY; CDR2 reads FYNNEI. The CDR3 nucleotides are TGTGCCAGCAGTACTGGGACTAGCGTCAGCACAGATACGCAGTATTTT. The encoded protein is CASSTGTSVSTDTQYF.